The 2 T cell receptor beta chains below all came from one sample that was sequenced in a study of shared clonotypes between healthy human individuals. TCRdb's table, derived via immunoSEQ multiplex PCR, lists solely in-frame clones and lacks some. Among 2.5 million or so clones listed, over 85% were seen once. Sequencing input: naive CD4+ T cells sorted from blood. Subset given: CD45RA+ positively selected. The receptor source for this set is a man aged 18 to 29 in good health.

In regard to this clone: One end of the junction does not line up with germline, which may come from a read error. The chain is built from TRBV18 and TRBJ2-7; maybe TRBD1 (6 bases). Germline-derived CDR1 and CDR2 are KGHSH and LQKENI. The CDR3 contains 14 residues. The DNA of the CDR3 is TGTGCCAGCACACCCGGACAGAGGGCCGGCGAGCAGTACTTC. It specifies CASTPGQRAGEQYF.

Only one count was recorded for this clone. The chain employs TRBV2 and TRBJ2-5; 8 bases fit TRBD2. The CDR3 runs to 16 residues. Germline CDR1 and CDR2: SNHLY and FYNNEI. V shed 6 bases and J 2 bases; nucleotides not matched to a gene: 11. CDR3 residues: CASSPRGLAGQETQYF. The CDR3 nucleotides read TGTGCCAGCAGCCCAAGAGGCCTAGCGGGTCAAGAGACCCAGTACTTC.